Listed below are T cell receptor beta chains from one sample, sequenced in a study of HIV-infected patients and healthy controls. TCRdb processed the 5' RACE reads anew with MiXCR; each CDR3 protein has one entry. The data contain around 64,000 distinct CDR3 sequences, 15% to 20% of them singletons. The sequencing sample was made of CD4+ T cells from blood. The receptors come from a human donor in good health. Each CDR3 is given without its conserved first and last residue. Clone size is shown for a subset of rows, as once, few, many or a class of expanded clone.

CDR3,size,J,V
ATRGGDGQPQH,NA,TRBJ1-5,TRBV24-1
SANLIGRTEAF,few,TRBJ1-1,TRBV20-1
ASSRGPGSTDTQY,few,TRBJ2-3,TRBV6-5
SAGGLTSGGATGNEQF,NA,TRBJ2-1,TRBV20-1
ASSLSRIGQATSTDTQY,few,TRBJ2-3,TRBV28
ATQTGTLGEQF,few,TRBJ2-1,TRBV10-2
ASGRQPTNEKLF,few,TRBJ1-4,TRBV6-6
ASSLGSRTGEQF,few,TRBJ2-1,TRBV28
ASSLWGGSTSGGTDTQY,few,TRBJ2-3,TRBV7-2
ASRSGMRPNEQF,NA,TRBJ2-1,TRBV6-5
ASSFTAQARSYNEQF,NA,TRBJ2-1,TRBV11-2
ASSSTGGVRGDLAKNIQY,NA,TRBJ2-4,TRBV28
SVGLAGELF,many,TRBJ2-2,TRBV29-1
ASSQEYRTSGKF,NA,TRBJ2-1,TRBV14
ASSLRTTSYTGELF,few,TRBJ2-2,TRBV28
SVESGTDTQY,many,TRBJ2-3,TRBV29-1
ASSYSLGGTEAF,many,TRBJ1-1,TRBV6-6
AINSPTGELF,many,TRBJ2-2,TRBV28
ASSLRTGEVNEQF,few,TRBJ2-1,TRBV5-1
ASSWGQGDSPLH,NA,TRBJ1-6,TRBV5-6
ASAGLPGANVLT,NA,TRBJ2-6,TRBV25-1
ASSMRRAGGPQTGELF,NA,TRBJ2-2,TRBV19
ASSITGVASGNTIY,many,TRBJ1-3,TRBV27
ASTLYRSEAF,many,TRBJ1-1,TRBV12-3/TRBV12-4
ASKRGDYGYT,NA,TRBJ1-2,TRBV5-1
ASSLEGGGEQF,NA,TRBJ2-1,TRBV7-9
ASSPGRYYGYT,many,TRBJ1-2,TRBV14
ASSPNGRTNSPLH,NA,TRBJ1-6,TRBV5-1
SAPDSVRDEQF,NA,TRBJ2-1,TRBV20-1
ASSYGNSYEQY,NA,TRBJ2-7,TRBV6-2/TRBV6-3
ASSRIPATTFGNTIY,many,TRBJ1-3,TRBV7-2
ASSFSPTPASSYEQY,few,TRBJ2-7,TRBV7-9
ASSSPTSEQY,few,TRBJ2-7,TRBV6-5
ASSAATGDSTEAF,NA,TRBJ1-1,TRBV18
ASAQGRRGRGQPQH,NA,TRBJ1-5,TRBV10-2
ASSQNVGSTQY,few,TRBJ2-3,TRBV12-3/TRBV12-4
ASSVVSTSGTGELF,many,TRBJ2-2,TRBV9
SAGSSGLYNEQF,many,TRBJ2-1,TRBV20-1
ASRSRQLATNEKLF,NA,TRBJ1-4,TRBV2
ASSVTGGYTEAF,NA,TRBJ1-1,TRBV2
SARAGSGPQPQH,few,TRBJ1-5,TRBV20-1
SVLTGGNTGELF,NA,TRBJ2-2,TRBV29-1